These 25 T cell receptor beta chains came from one sample sequenced in a study of cytomegalovirus exposure and HLA in healthy donors. A multiplex PCR was run with 60 Vbeta primers and 13 Jbeta primers. The method was immunoSEQ multiplex PCR; TCRdb's version includes in-frame clones alone and lacks a portion of them. The repertoire consists of under 200,000 clones, with 75% occurring once and the leading ten covering roughly 7.1%. Sequencing was done on a sample of PBMCs. These receptor sequences come from a woman aged 40 to 49 in good health and CMV-seropositive.

This clone was counted between two and nine times. An end of the junction differs from the germline gene, which may be a read error. The rearrangement joins TRBV29-1 to TRBJ1-2; no firm D call. This CDR3 has 8 residues. Germline V gene sequence: CDR1 SQVTM, CDR2 ANQGSEA. In DNA, the CDR3 is TGCAGCTCCGAACTTGGAGCCTTC. This encodes CSSELGAF.

The chain carries TRBV7-9 and TRBJ2-1; D not resolved. Germline V gene sequence: CDR1 SEHNR, CDR2 FQNEAQ (reference sequence). The CDR3 sequence is 14 residues long. Trimming removed 1 base from V and 6 bases from J, with 10 bases in between. DNA of the CDR3: TGTGCCAGCAGCTTAGATGGCGCTAGCAATGAGCAGTTCTTC. Translating it yields CASSLDGASNEQFF.

The chain recombines TRBV15 with TRBJ2-7; the match to TRBD2 covers 10 bases. The ends lost 4 bases at V and 2 bases at J; junction bases unmatched: 8. The CDR3 has 16 residues. CDR1 is LNHNV and CDR2 is YYDKDF in the germline V gene (reference sequence). Here the CDR3 DNA reads TGTGCCACCAGCACCTATAGCGGGAGGATCCCCTACGAGCAGTACTTC. Its protein is CATSTYSGRIPYEQYF.

The V gene is TRBV7-2, the J gene TRBJ2-7, with a tentative D call TRBD1 (6 bases). The ends were cut back, 6 bases at V and 3 bases at J, with 15 bases in the middle. Looked up from germline, CDR1 is SGHTA and CDR2 is FQGNSA. The CDR3 runs 14 residues. In DNA, the CDR3 is TGTGCCAGCAGTAATCCCCAGGGGAACTACGAGCAGTACTTC. This translates into CASSNPQGNYEQYF.

The chain employs TRBV2 and TRBJ2-2; D not certain. The CDR3 length is 16 residues. From germline, CDR1 is SNHLY and CDR2 FYNNEI. V lost 5 bases to trimming and J lost 3 bases, with 16 bases between them. The CDR3 nucleotides read TGTGCCAGCAGTTCCCAATTCGAGGAATACACCGGGGAGCTGTTTTTT. This translates into CASSSQFEEYTGELFF. The full variable domain, its missing parts supplied by reference TRBV2 and TRBJ2-2, is EPEVTQTPSHQVTQMGQEVILRCVPISNHLYFYWYRQILGQKVEFLVSFYNNEISEKSEIFDDQFSVERPDGSNFTLKIRSTKLEDSAMYFCASSSQFEEYTGELFFGEGSRLTVL.

This clone has only one observation. This sequence joins TRBV5-8 and TRBJ1-2, with D possibly matching TRBD1 (5 bases). The CDR3 loop spans 15 amino acids. Trimming pared 1 base from V and 4 bases from J, leaving 14 bases between. Germline assignment: CDR1 SGHTS and CDR2 YDEGEE. CDR3 sequence (DNA): TGTGCCAGCAGCTTGTTGCAGGGTATATTCTATGGCTACACCTTC. Translating gives CASSLLQGIFYGYTF.

The chain uses TRBV11-2 and TRBJ2-7, with D possibly matching TRBD2 (5 bases). This CDR3 has 14 amino acids. V shed 5 bases and J shed 3 bases, with 14 bases lying between them. The V gene's germline CDR1 is SGHAT and CDR2 FQNNGV. The CDR3 spells CASSPLRDNYEQYF. In DNA form, the CDR3 reads TGTGCCAGCAGCCCGCTCCGGGATAACTACGAGCAGTACTTC. Drawing the rest from reference TRBV11-2 and TRBJ2-7, the complete variable domain is EAGVAQSPRYKIIEKRQSVAFWCNPISGHATLYWYQQILGQGPKLLIQFQNNGVVDDSQLPKDRFSAERLKGVDSTLKIQPAKLEDSAVYLCASSPLRDNYEQYFGPGTRLTVT.

The V and J genes are TRBV11-3 and TRBJ2-1; 8 positions agree with TRBD2. The CDR3 covers 16 residues. Per germline, CDR1 SGHNT and CDR2 YENEEA. J was trimmed by 0 bases and V by 0 bases; bases with no gene match: 1. The CDR3 here is CASSLEGTSSYNEQFF. CDR3 nucleotide sequence: TGTGCCAGCAGCTTAGAGGGGACTAGCTCCTACAATGAGCAGTTCTTC. Looking up the rest from reference TRBV11-3 and TRBJ2-1 gives the full variable domain: EAGVVQSPRYKIIEKKQPVAFWCNPISGHNTLYWYLQNLGQGPELLIRYENEEAVDDSQLPKDRFSAERLKGVDSTLKIQPAELGDSAVYLCASSLEGTSSYNEQFFGPGTRLTVL.

CDR3 sequence reads: CASSLPTRGDNEQFF. CDR3 coding DNA: TGTGCCAGCAGCTTGCCGACTAGAGGCGACAATGAGCAGTTCTTC. This rearrangement joins TRBV5-8 to TRBJ2-1, with D maybe TRBD2 (6 bases). Trimming cost V 1 base and J 5 bases, with 13 bases left between them. CDR1 and CDR2 from the germline V gene are SGHTS and YDEGEE. There are 15 residues in the CDR3.

The chain uses TRBV28 and TRBJ1-1; D not certain. Germline V CDR1 and CDR2: MDHEN, SYDVKM. Deletions cut 3 bases from V and 7 bases from J, with 9 bases between. CDR3 size: 12 residues. CDR3 sequence: CASSLYQFEAFF. CDR3 in DNA: TGTGCCAGCAGTTTGTATCAGTTTGAAGCTTTCTTT.

The rearrangement links TRBV15 to TRBJ2-7, with 7 bases identical to TRBD1. V was pared by 0 bases and J by 0 bases, with 8 bases of the junction left unmatched. Germline CDR1 reads LNHNV; CDR2 reads YYDKDF (reference sequence). The length of the CDR3 is 17 residues. CDR3 DNA: TGTGCCACCAGCAGAGATAGGGCAGGGGACAGCTCCTACGAGCAGTACTTC. This codes for CATSRDRAGDSSYEQYF. The complete variable domain, with remaining parts taken from reference TRBV15 and TRBJ2-7, reads DAMVIQNPRYQVTQFGKPVTLSCSQTLNHNVMYWYQQKSSQAPKLLFHYYDKDFNNEADTPDNFQSRRPNTSFCFLDIRSPGLGDTAMYLCATSRDRAGDSSYEQYFGPGTRLTVT.

The chain carries TRBV6-1 and TRBJ1-1; D may be TRBD1 (5 bases). Germline values: CDR1 MNHNS, CDR2 SASEGT. Trimming took off 8 bases at V and 1 base at J, with 11 bases between the two ends. CDR3 length equals 13 residues. The CDR3 DNA sequence: TGTGCCAGCGAGGATAGGGGGAACACTGAAGCTTTCTTT. This translates into CASEDRGNTEAFF.

This chain uses TRBV5-8 with TRBJ1-5; possible D gene TRBD1, 6 bases. Trimming took 5 bases from V and 4 from J, leaving 13 bases between them. This CDR3 has 14 residues. Germline-derived CDR1 and CDR2 are SGHTS and YDEGEE. This chain's CDR3 is CASRQRDINQPQHF. The CDR3 nucleotides read TGTGCCAGCAGACAGCGGGACATTAATCAGCCCCAGCATTTT. The whole variable domain, remainder taken from reference TRBV5-8 and TRBJ1-5, is EAGVTQSPTHLIKTRGQQATLRCSPISGHTSVYWYQQALGLGLQFLLWYDEGEERNRGNFPPRFSGRQFPNYSSELNVNALELEDSALYLCASRQRDINQPQHFGDGTRLSIL.

The table lists this clone with a few counts. The chain has TRBV7-9 and TRBJ2-7; tentatively, D is TRBD1 (5 bases). V lost 5 bases and J lost 2, with 13 bases in between. This CDR3 has 14 residues. CDR1 is SEHNR, CDR2 FQNEAQ, per germline (reference sequence). The CDR3 sequence is CASSPGKEPYEQYF. The CDR3 region has the DNA TGTGCCAGCAGCCCAGGGAAGGAACCCTACGAGCAGTACTTC.

This clone was recorded a few times. The chain uses TRBV5-1 and TRBJ2-7; 8 nucleotides align to TRBD1. CDR1 is SGHRS and CDR2 is YFSETQ in the germline V gene. J lost 3 bases, V lost 4 bases, and 6 bases had no gene match. The CDR3 is 14 residues long. DNA for the CDR3: TGCGCCAGCAGCAACGGGGGACAGGTCTACGAGCAGTACTTC. It encodes CASSNGGQVYEQYF.

The gene calls are TRBV4-2 and TRBJ1-5; the match to TRBD1 covers 7 bases. J lost 1 base, V lost 4 bases, and 10 bases had no gene match. There are 17 residues in the CDR3. From germline, CDR1 is LGHNA and CDR2 YNFKEQ. The CDR3 DNA reads TGTGCCAGCAGCCCAAGAGAGGGGGCAGGAAGCAATCAGCCCCAGCATTTT. The encoded protein is CASSPREGAGSNQPQHF.

This clone was detected a few times. The chain carries TRBV7-8 and TRBJ1-1, with no clear D. V was shortened by 2 bases and J by 4 bases, with 11 bases between the two germline ends. Germline lookup yields CDR1 SGHVS and CDR2 FQNEAQ. CDR3 size: 14 residues. CDR3 DNA sequence: TGTGCCAGCAGCTTACCACCTATGCTCACTGAAGCTTTCTTT. Protein sequence: CASSLPPMLTEAFF.

The chain employs TRBV5-3 and TRBJ2-5, with 12 bases identical to TRBD2. TRBV5-3 falls under the ORF class, with uncertain function. The CDR3 contains 21 residues. V lost 2 bases and J lost 4; bases outside the gene matches: 21. The CDR3 reads CARSFKGTEKTSGSAAETQYF. The CDR3 nucleotides are TGTGCCAGAAGCTTTAAAGGGACAGAGAAGACTAGCGGGAGTGCAGCAGAGACCCAGTACTTC.

This rearrangement joins TRBV7-9 to TRBJ2-7; 10 positions agree with TRBD2. Germline V gene data show CDR1 as SEHNR and CDR2 as FQNEAQ (reference sequence). V shed 6 bases, J shed 5 bases, and the junction held 13 bases outside the gene matches. This CDR3 has 16 residues. CDR3 residues: CASRSTRLAGSDEQYF. The CDR3, as DNA: TGTGCCAGCAGGTCAACCCGACTAGCGGGTTCGGACGAGCAGTACTTC.

This clone was observed a few times. The V and J genes are TRBV4-3 and TRBJ1-2; D is unresolved. The germline V gene encodes CDR1 LGHNA and CDR2 YSLEER. V gave up 0 bases and J gave up 7 bases, with 12 bases separating them. This CDR3 is 14 amino acids long. The CDR3 region is CASSQDNPPGGYTF. As DNA, the CDR3 is TGCGCCAGCAGCCAAGATAACCCCCCCGGTGGCTACACCTTC.

In DNA form, the CDR3 reads TGCGCCAGCAGCCGGGAGGGAGGCGGGGCCTACAATGAGCAGTTCTTC. It encodes CASSREGGGAYNEQFF. The chain has TRBV5-1 and TRBJ2-1; 8 bases line up with TRBD2. CDR1 and CDR2 from the germline V gene are SGHRS and YFSETQ. V was pared by 4 bases and J by 2 bases, with 8 bases of the junction left unmatched. The CDR3 loop spans 16 amino acids. Filled out from reference TRBV5-1 and TRBJ2-1, the complete variable domain reads KAGVTQTPRYLIKTRGQQVTLSCSPISGHRSVSWYQQTPGQGLQFLFEYFSETQRNKGNFPGRFSGRQFSNSRSEMNVSTLELGDSALYLCASSREGGGAYNEQFFGPGTRLTVL.

This clone appeared a few times. J is TRBJ1-5 and V is TRBV29-1; 7 bases fit TRBD1. Germline assignment: CDR1 SQVTM and CDR2 ANQGSEA. Germline trimming cut 0 bases from V and 11 bases from J; bases unmatched to any gene: 4. The CDR3 covers 12 residues. Here the CDR3 reads CSVEDRDSTQHF. CDR3 nucleotides: TGCAGCGTTGAAGATCGGGACAGCACCCAGCATTTT.

The rearrangement uses TRBV15 and TRBJ1-4; D call uncertain. CDR1 is LNHNV, CDR2 YYDKDF, per germline (reference sequence). Trimming cost V 1 base and J 7 bases, with 13 bases left between them. This CDR3 is 15 amino acids long. CDR3 amino acids: CATSRGAEPSEKLFF. CDR3 coding DNA: TGTGCCACCAGCAGAGGGGCAGAACCGAGTGAAAAACTGTTTTTT.

The chain uses TRBV5-4 and TRBJ1-2, with a possible D match to TRBD1 (6 bases). Trimming left V 3 bases short and J 3 bases short, with 12 bases between. The CDR3 has 14 amino acids. The germline gives CDR1 SGHNT, CDR2 YYREEE (reference sequence). CDR3 DNA sequence: TGTGCCAGCAGCTCCCAGGACAGATACTATGGCTACACCTTC. Amino acids: CASSSQDRYYGYTF.

The chain employs TRBV9 and TRBJ2-5; TRBD2 might be the D (5 bases). The CDR3 loop spans 14 amino acids. V lost 2 bases, J lost 1 base, and 9 bases lay in between. Germline V CDR1 and CDR2: SGDLS, YYNGEE. In DNA, the CDR3 is TGTGCCAGCAGCGTCAACAGCGGCCAAGAGACCCAGTACTTC. Its protein product is CASSVNSGQETQYF. The full variable domain, its missing parts supplied by reference TRBV9 and TRBJ2-5, is DSGVTQTPKHLITATGQRVTLRCSPRSGDLSVYWYQQSLDQGLQFLIQYYNGEERAKGNILERFSAQQFPDLHSELNLSSLELGDSALYFCASSVNSGQETQYFGPGTRLLVL.